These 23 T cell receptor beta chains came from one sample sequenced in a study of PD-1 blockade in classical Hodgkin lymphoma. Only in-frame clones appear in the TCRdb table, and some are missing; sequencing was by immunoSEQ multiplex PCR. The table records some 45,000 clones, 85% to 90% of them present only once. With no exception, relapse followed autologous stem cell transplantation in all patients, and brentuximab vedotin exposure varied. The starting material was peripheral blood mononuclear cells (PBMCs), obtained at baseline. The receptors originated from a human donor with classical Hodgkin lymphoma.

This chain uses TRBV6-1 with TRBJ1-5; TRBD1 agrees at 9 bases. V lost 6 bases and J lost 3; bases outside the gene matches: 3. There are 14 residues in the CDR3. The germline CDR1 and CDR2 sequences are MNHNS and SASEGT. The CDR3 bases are TGTGCCAGCAGGGGGGACAGGGACAATCAGCCCCAGCATTTT. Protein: CASRGDRDNQPQHF.

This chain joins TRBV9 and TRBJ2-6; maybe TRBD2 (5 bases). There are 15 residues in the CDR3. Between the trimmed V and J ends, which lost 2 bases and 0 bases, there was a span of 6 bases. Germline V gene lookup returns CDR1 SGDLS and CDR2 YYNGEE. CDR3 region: CASSVGDSGANVLTF. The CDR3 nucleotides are TGTGCCAGCAGCGTCGGGGACTCTGGGGCCAACGTCCTGACTTTC.

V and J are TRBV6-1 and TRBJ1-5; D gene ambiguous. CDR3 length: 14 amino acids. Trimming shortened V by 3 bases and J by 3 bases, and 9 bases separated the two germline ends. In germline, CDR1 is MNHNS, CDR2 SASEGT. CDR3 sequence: CASSDLRVNQPQHF. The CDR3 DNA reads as TGTGCCAGCAGTGACTTAAGAGTCAATCAGCCCCAGCATTTT.

For the CDR3, the DNA is TGTGCCAGCAGGATGACTAGCGCAACCTACAATGAGCAGTTCTTC. This encodes CASRMTSATYNEQFF. This chain joins TRBV28 and TRBJ2-1, with TRBD2 identical over 8 bases. Unmatched junction bases numbered 6, after V lost 6 bases and J lost 2 bases. From germline, CDR1 is MDHEN and CDR2 SYDVKM. The CDR3 contains 15 residues.

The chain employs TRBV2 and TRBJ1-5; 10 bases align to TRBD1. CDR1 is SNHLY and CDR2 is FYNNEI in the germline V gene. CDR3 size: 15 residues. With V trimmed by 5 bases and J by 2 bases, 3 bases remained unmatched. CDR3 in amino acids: CASSRQGAGNQPQHF. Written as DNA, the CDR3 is TGTGCCAGCAGTCGACAGGGGGCGGGCAATCAGCCCCAGCATTTT.

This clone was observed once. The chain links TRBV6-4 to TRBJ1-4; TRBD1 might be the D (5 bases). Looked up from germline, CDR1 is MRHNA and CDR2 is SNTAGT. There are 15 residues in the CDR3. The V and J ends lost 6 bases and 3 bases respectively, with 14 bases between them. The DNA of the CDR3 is TGTGCCAGCAGCTTTCCGGGACGGCCTAATGAAAAACTGTTTTTT. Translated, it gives CASSFPGRPNEKLFF.

The CDR3 loop is CASSYGGGILTDTQYF. In DNA, the CDR3 is TGTGCCAGCAGTTATGGGGGCGGGATCCTCACAGATACGCAGTATTTT. The J gene is TRBJ2-3, the V gene TRBV6-5, with D tentatively TRBD1 or TRBD2 (6 bases each). This CDR3 comprises 16 residues. Germline values: CDR1 MNHEY, CDR2 SVGAGI. Trimming cost V 3 bases and J 2 bases, with 15 bases left between them.

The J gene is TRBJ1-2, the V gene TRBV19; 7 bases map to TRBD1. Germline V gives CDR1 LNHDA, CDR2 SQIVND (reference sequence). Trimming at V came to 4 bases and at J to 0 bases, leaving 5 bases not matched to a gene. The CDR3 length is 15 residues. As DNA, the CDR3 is TGTGCCAGTAGTAATCCCGGGACAGCTAACTATGGCTACACCTTC. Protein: CASSNPGTANYGYTF.

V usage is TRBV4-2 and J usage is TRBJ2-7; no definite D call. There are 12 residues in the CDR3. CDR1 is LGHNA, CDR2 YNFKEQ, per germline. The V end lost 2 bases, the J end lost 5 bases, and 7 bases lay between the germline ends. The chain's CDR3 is CASSQHTNEQYF. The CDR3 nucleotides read TGTGCCAGCAGCCAACATACAAACGAGCAGTACTTC.

CDR3 bases: TGTGCCAGCAGCTTACCGAAGCGAGGGCTCATCTCTGGAAACACCATATATTTT. Translated: CASSLPKRGLISGNTIYF. The V gene is TRBV7-9, the J gene TRBJ1-3; D not certain. With 2 bases removed from V and 0 bases from J, the gap between germline ends came to 17 bases. CDR3 length equals 18 residues. The V gene's germline CDR1 is SEHNR and CDR2 FQNEAQ (reference sequence).

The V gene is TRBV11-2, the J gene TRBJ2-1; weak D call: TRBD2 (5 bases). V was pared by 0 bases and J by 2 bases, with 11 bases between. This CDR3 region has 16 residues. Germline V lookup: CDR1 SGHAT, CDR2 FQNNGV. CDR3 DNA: TGTGCCAGCAGCTTAGAGCTGGGAGTCACCTACAATGAGCAGTTCTTC. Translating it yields CASSLELGVTYNEQFF.

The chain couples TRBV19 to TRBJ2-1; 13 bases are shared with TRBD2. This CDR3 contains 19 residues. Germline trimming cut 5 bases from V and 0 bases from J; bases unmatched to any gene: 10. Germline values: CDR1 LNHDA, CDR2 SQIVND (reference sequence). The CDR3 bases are TGTGCCAGTAGTCGGACTAGCGGGAGCCTTGAAAGCTCCTACAATGAGCAGTTCTTC. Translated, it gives CASSRTSGSLESSYNEQFF. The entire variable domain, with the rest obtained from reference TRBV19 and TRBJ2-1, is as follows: DGGITQSPKYLFRKEGQNVTLSCEQNLNHDAMYWYRQDPGQGLRLIYYSQIVNDFQKGDIAEGYSVSREKKESFPLTVTSAQKNPTAFYLCASSRTSGSLESSYNEQFFGPGTRLTVL.

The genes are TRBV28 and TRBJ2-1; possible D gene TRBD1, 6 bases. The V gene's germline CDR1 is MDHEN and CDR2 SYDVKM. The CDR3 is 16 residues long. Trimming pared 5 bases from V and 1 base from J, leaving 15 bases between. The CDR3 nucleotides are TGTGCCAGCAGTCCCCAAGGGGGATCTTCCTACAATGAGCAGTTCTTC. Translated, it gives CASSPQGGSSYNEQFF.

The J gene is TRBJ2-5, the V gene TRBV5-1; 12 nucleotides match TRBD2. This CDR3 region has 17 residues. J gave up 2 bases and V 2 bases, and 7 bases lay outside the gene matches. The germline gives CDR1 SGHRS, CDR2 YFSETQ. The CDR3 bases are TGCGCCAGCAGCTTCTACCCCCTAGCGGGAGGGCAAGAGACCCAGTACTTC. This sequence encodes CASSFYPLAGGQETQYF.

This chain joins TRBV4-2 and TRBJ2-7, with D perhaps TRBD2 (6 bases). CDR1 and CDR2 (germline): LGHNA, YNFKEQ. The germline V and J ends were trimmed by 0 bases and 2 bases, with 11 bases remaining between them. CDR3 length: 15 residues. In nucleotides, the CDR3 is TGTGCCAGCAGCCAAGAAATCGGGAGTCCCTACGAGCAGTACTTC. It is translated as CASSQEIGSPYEQYF.

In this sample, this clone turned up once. The CDR3 DNA is TGTGCCAGCAGCCGAAGGCAGGGTTTCTACGAGCAGTACTTC. This codes for CASSRRQGFYEQYF. The gene calls are TRBV5-6 and TRBJ2-7; tentative D call: TRBD1 (5 bases). Germline assignment: CDR1 SGHDT and CDR2 YYEEEE. The CDR3 totals 14 residues. V was clipped by 4 bases and J by 3 bases, with 14 bases between them.

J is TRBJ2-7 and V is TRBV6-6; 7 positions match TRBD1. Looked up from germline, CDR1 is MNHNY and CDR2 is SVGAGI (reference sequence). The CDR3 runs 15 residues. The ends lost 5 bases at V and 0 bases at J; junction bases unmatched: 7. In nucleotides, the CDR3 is TGTGCCAGCAGTAACAGGGGCCACAGCTCCTACGAGCAGTACTTC. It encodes CASSNRGHSSYEQYF.

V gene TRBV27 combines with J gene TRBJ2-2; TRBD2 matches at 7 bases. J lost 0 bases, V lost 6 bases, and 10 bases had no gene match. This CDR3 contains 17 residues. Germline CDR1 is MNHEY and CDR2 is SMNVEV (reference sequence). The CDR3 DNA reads TGTGCCAGCAGCCCCTGGGCTAGCGGAGCGAACACCGGGGAGCTGTTTTTT. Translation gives CASSPWASGANTGELFF.

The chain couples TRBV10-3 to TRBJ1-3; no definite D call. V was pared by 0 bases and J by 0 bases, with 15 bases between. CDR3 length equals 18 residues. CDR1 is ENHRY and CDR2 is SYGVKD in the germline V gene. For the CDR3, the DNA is TGTGCCATCAGTGAGTCCCAGTACGACGGGGTCTCTGGAAACACCATATATTTT. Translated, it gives CAISESQYDGVSGNTIYF.

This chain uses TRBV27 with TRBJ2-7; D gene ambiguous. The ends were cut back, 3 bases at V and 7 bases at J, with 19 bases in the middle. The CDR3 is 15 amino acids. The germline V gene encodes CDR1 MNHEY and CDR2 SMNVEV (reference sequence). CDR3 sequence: CASSFLGSHWREQYF. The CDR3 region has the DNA TGTGCCAGCAGTTTCTTGGGCTCCCATTGGAGAGAGCAGTACTTC.

CDR3 amino acids: CASTMFPQGLNQPQHF. The DNA of the CDR3 is TGTGCCAGTACCATGTTCCCACAGGGACTTAATCAGCCCCAGCATTTT. This sequence joins TRBV19 and TRBJ1-5, with D possibly matching TRBD1 (6 bases). Germline CDR1 and CDR2: LNHDA and SQIVND (reference sequence). Trimming pared 7 bases from V and 4 bases from J, leaving 20 bases between. The CDR3 loop spans 16 amino acids.

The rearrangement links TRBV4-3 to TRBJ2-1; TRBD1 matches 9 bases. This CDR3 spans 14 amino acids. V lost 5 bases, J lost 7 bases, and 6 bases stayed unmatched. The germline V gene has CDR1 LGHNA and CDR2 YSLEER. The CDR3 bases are TGCGCCAGCAGCTCTGGACAGGGGATGAATGAGCAGTTCTTC. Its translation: CASSSGQGMNEQFF.

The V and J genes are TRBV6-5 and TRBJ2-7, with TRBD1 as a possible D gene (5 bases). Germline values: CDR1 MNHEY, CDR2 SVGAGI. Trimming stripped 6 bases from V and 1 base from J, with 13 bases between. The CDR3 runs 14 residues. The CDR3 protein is CASRNQGFSYEQYF. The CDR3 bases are TGTGCCAGCAGAAACCAGGGATTTTCCTACGAGCAGTACTTC.